This T cell receptor beta chain was sequenced in a study of cytomegalovirus exposure and HLA in healthy donors. A remark on this clone: Its antigen is currently unknown.

The PCR was carried out with 60 Vbeta primers and 13 Jbeta primers. Original analysis: In a later analysis, of around 80 million unique beta chains, roughly 9.9 million appeared in at least two donors. TCRdb's table, derived via immunoSEQ multiplex PCR, lists solely in-frame clones and lacks some. D and trimming were read from the DNA, whereas the V and J calls and clone size are those reported in that table. The repertoire holds roughly 230,000 clones, 85% seen once, with 0.2% to 0.25% in the top ten. The study's findings and limits: What a later analysis reportedly showed was that an Asian-associated ancestry cluster had fewer N-insertions than the approximately 700-donor mean. Association with HLA alleles at 0.05 false discovery rate was found for 15,000 to 20,000 TCR beta sequences in a later analysis.

The germline V gene encodes CDR1 SGHRS and CDR2 YFSETQ. The V gene end was trimmed by 4 bases and the J gene end by 0 bases; junction bases not matched to a gene: 8. This CDR3 region has 18 residues. The clonotype comes from a girl aged 2-9 years in good health and CMV-seronegative. The sequenced sample consisted of PBMCs. This chain uses TRBV5-1 with TRBJ2-6; TRBD1 matches at 9 bases. The CDR3 spells CASSLLTGGTSGANVLTF. The CDR3 DNA sequence: TGCGCCAGCAGCCTGCTGACAGGGGGGACCTCTGGGGCCAACGTCCTGACTTTC. Complete variable domain (other parts from reference TRBV5-1 and TRBJ2-6): KAGVTQTPRYLIKTRGQQVTLSCSPISGHRSVSWYQQTPGQGLQFLFEYFSETQRNKGNFPGRFSGRQFSNSRSEMNVSTLELGDSALYLCASSLLTGGTSGANVLTFGAGSRLTVL.